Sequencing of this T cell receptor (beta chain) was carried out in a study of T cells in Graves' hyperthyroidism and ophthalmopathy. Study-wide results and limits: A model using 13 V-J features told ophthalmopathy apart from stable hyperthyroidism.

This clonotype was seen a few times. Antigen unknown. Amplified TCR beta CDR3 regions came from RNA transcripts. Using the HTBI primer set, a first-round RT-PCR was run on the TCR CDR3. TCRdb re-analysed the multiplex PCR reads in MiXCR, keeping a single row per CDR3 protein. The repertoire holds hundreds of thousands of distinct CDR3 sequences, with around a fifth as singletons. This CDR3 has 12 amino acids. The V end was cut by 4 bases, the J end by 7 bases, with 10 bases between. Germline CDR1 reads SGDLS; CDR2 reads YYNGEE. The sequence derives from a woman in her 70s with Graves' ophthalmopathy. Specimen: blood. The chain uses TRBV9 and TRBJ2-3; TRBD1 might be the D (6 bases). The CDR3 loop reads CASSPDSYTQYF. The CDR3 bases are TGTGCCAGCAGCCCGGACAGTTATACGCAGTATTTT.